The source of this TCR beta chain is a study of blood T cell repertoires in COVID-19. J lost 7 bases, V lost 2 bases, and 4 bases had no gene match. The CDR3 contains 13 residues. The germline CDR1 and CDR2 sequences are SEHNR and FQNEAQ (reference sequence). TCRdb's table, derived via immunoSEQ multiplex PCR, lists solely in-frame clones and lacks some. The sample includes around 50,000 clones, more than 70% of them seen just once. This chain joins TRBV7-9 and TRBJ1-2, with 7 bases matching TRBD1. This TCR came from a woman of 80 years or more with acute or convalescent COVID-19. The sample consisted of peripheral blood. The chain's CDR3 is CASSLIDRAGYTF. The CDR3 nucleotides are TGTGCCAGCAGCTTAATAGACAGGGCTGGCTACACCTTC.